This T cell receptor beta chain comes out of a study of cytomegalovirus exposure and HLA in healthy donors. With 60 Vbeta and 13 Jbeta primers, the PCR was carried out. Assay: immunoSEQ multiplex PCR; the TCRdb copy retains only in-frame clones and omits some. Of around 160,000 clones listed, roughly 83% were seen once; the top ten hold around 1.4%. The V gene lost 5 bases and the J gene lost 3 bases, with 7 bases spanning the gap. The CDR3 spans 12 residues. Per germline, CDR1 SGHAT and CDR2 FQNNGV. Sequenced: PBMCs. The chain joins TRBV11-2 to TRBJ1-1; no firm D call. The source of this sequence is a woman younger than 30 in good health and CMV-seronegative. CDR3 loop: CASSHSHTEAFF. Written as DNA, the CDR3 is TGTGCCAGCAGCCATTCCCACACTGAAGCTTTCTTT.